This paragraph covers one TCR beta chain sequence. This sample was included in a study of T cell responses to AZD1222 COVID-19 vaccine. The table came from immunoSEQ multiplex PCR; TCRdb's copy has only in-frame clones and leaves some out. The sample lists about 29,000 clones, about 93% occurring once. Germline assignment: CDR1 SGHRS and CDR2 YFSETQ. The V and J ends lost 4 bases and 1 base respectively, with 8 bases between them. The CDR3 runs to 13 residues. This sample comprised peripheral blood, obtained on day 0 of AZD1222 vaccination. This sequence originates from an adult in good health. J is TRBJ1-1 and V is TRBV5-1; the D is unclear. The CDR3, as DNA: TGCGCCAGCAGCCCTATCTCGAACACTGAAGCTTTCTTT. Its translation is CASSPISNTEAFF. The full variable domain, completed using reference TRBV5-1 and TRBJ1-1, is KAGVTQTPRYLIKTRGQQVTLSCSPISGHRSVSWYQQTPGQGLQFLFEYFSETQRNKGNFPGRFSGRQFSNSRSEMNVSTLELGDSALYLCASSPISNTEAFFGQGTRLTVV.